This TCR beta chain was identified in a study of shared clonotypes between healthy human individuals. The V end was cut by 11 bases, the J end by 0 bases, with 10 bases between. There are 13 residues in the CDR3. Germline V gene data show CDR1 as MNHEY and CDR2 as SVGAGI. Assay used: immunoSEQ multiplex PCR; TCRdb lists only in-frame clones, some missing. The sample shows approximately 2,000,000 clones, 80% to 95% of them seen only once. This chain connects TRBV6-5 to TRBJ2-2; weak D call: TRBD2 (5 bases). The TCR originated in a man younger than 35 in good health. Some clones in this sample may be carry-over from other donors' samples. The specimen sequenced was naive CD4+ T cells from PBMCs. The subset denotes: CD45RA+ positively selected. The CDR3 DNA sequence: TGTGCCGGGAGCGAGTCGAACACCGGGGAGCTGTTTTTT. Its translation: CAGSESNTGELFF.